This T cell receptor beta chain was sequenced during a study of blood T cell repertoires in COVID-19. At the level of the study: Donors in the United States, Italy and Spain gave samples during acute or convalescent COVID-19. Nucleic acid was either cDNA or gDNA, and it came from T cells, B-cell-depleted T cells, or PBMCs.

This clone was observed a handful of times. In the study's own analysis: Researchers report that nucleated cell counts were estimated from reference gene primer amplification. Some clones are missing from TCRdb's copy, which holds only in-frame ones; the method was immunoSEQ multiplex PCR. That table furnishes V, J and clone size, whereas the DNA furnished D and trimming. The sample holds 150,000 or so clones, approximately 83% seen once. This clonotype originated in a woman of 80 years or more with acute or convalescent COVID-19. Source material: peripheral blood.

DNA of the CDR3: TGTGCCAGCAGCCCCCAAACAGAAGCTTTCTTT. Amino acids: CASSPQTEAFF. This chain connects TRBV7-9 to TRBJ1-1; no clear D. CDR3 length: 11 amino acids. Germline V lookup: CDR1 SEHNR, CDR2 FQNEAQ (reference sequence). V was shortened by 5 bases and J by 8 bases, with 9 bases between the two germline ends.